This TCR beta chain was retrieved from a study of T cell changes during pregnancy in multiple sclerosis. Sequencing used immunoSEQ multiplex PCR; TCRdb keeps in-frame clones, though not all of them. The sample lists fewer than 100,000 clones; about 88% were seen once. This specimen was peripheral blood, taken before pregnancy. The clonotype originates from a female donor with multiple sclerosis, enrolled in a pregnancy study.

The CDR3 DNA reads TGTGCCAGCTCACCCCCGGGACAGACAACTAATGAAAAACTGTTTTTT. Protein: CASSPPGQTTNEKLFF. The chain recombines TRBV18 with TRBJ1-4, with 7 positions matching TRBD1. The V and J ends lost 3 bases and 0 bases, in that order; junction bases with no gene match: 4. The CDR3 totals 16 residues. Germline V gives CDR1 KGHSH, CDR2 LQKENI.